This T cell receptor beta chain was sequenced for a study of vaccination and CD4 T cells after COVID-19. About the study: A median of 101 days (range 35 to 161) separated diagnosis from post-COVID sampling. Overlapping spike pools from SARS-CoV-2 and HCoV-NL63, HCoV-OC43 and HCoV-229E served as culture stimuli. Treatment of control cultures consisted of a CEFX pool, an HIV-1 Nef pool, or no peptide.

Stated time point: late sampling 161 to 241 days after vaccination in a few convalescent patients. The treatment was: approximately 9-day PBMC culture with coronavirus spike peptide pools or control peptides (ViraFEST assay). The Oncomine TCR Beta short-read assay was what sequenced the DNA obtained from cultured CD4+ T cells. TCRdb recomputed calls from the PCR reads with MiXCR, one row per CDR3 protein. The sample consists of approximately 17,000 distinct CDR3 sequences, about half of them appearing once. This clonotype was seen a handful of times. The antigen is unknown. The TCR comes from a human donor who had recovered from COVID-19. Sequences were derived from CD4+ T cells from blood, cultured in vitro, sampled about 7 months after SARS-CoV-2 vaccination.

The CDR3 coding sequence is TGTGCCAGCAGTAAGGGGCTACAGGGAGTCTATGGCTACACCTTC. This codes for CASSKGLQGVYGYTF. The chain couples TRBV7-2 to TRBJ1-2; weak D call: TRBD1 (6 bases). Trimming took 6 bases from V and 4 from J, leaving 18 bases between them. Looked up from germline, CDR1 is SGHTA and CDR2 is FQGNSA. The length of the CDR3 is 15 residues. Variable domain in full (rest from reference TRBV7-2 and TRBJ1-2): GAGVSQSPSNKVTEKGKDVELRCDPISGHTALYWYRQSLGQGLEFLIYFQGNSAPDKSGLPSDRFSAERTGGSVSTLTIQRTQQEDSAVYLCASSKGLQGVYGYTFGSGTRLTVV.